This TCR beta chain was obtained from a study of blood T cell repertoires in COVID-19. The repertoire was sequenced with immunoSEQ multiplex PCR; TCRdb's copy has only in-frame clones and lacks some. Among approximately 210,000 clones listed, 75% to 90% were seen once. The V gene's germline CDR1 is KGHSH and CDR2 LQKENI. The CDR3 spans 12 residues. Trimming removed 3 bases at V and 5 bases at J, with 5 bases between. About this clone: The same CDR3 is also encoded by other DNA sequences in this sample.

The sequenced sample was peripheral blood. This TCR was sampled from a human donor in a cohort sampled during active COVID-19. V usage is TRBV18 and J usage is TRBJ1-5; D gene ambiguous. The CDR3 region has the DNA TGTGCCAGCTCACCGGCCGATCAGCCCCAGCATTTT. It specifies CASSPADQPQHF.